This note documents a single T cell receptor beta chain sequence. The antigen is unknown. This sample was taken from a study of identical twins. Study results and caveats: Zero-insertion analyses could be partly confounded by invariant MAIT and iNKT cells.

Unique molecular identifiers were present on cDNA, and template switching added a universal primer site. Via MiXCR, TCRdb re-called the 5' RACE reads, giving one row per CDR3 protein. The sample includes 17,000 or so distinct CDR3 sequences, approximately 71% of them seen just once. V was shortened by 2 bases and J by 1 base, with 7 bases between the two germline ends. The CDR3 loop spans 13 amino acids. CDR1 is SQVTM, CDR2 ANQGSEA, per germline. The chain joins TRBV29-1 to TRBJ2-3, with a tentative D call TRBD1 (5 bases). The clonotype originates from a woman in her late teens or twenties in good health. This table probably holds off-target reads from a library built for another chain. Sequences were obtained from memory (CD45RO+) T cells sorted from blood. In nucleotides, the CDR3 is TGCAGCGTTGAATTAGGGGGCACAGATACGCAGTATTTT. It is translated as CSVELGGTDTQYF.